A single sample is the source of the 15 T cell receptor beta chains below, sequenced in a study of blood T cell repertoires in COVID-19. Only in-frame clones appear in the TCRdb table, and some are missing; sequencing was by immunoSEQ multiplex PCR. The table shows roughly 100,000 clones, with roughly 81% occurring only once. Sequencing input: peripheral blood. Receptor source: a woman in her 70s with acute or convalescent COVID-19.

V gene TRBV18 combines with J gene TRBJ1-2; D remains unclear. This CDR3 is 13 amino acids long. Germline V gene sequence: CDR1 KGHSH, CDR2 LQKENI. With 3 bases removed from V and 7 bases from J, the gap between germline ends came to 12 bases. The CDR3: CASSPSRDSGYTF. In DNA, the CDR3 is TGTGCCAGCTCACCTTCGAGGGATAGTGGCTACACCTTC.

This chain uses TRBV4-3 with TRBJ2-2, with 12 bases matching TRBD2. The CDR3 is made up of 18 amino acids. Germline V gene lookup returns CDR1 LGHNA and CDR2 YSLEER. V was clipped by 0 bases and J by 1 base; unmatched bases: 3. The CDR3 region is CASSQDRLAGVNTGELFF. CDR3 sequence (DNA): TGCGCCAGCAGCCAAGATCGACTAGCGGGGGTGAACACCGGGGAGCTGTTTTTT.

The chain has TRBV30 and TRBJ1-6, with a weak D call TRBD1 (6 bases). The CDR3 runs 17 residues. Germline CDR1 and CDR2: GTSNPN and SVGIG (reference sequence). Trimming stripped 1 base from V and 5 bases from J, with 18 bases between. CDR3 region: CAWSGPARTVDNSPLHF. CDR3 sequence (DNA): TGTGCCTGGAGTGGACCCGCCCGGACAGTAGATAATTCACCCCTCCACTTT.

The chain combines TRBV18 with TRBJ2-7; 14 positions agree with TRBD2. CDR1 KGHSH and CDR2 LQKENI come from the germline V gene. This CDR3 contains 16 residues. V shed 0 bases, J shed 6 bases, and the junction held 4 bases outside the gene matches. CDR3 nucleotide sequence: TGTGCCAGCTCACCACCGGGACTAGCGGGAGCTTCCGAGCAGTACTTC. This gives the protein CASSPPGLAGASEQYF.

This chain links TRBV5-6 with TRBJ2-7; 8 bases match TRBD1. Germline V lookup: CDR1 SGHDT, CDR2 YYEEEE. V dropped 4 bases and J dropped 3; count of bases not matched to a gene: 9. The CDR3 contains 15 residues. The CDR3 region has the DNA TGTGCCAGCAGCGTTAGGACAGGGCGAAACTACGAGCAGTACTTC. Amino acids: CASSVRTGRNYEQYF. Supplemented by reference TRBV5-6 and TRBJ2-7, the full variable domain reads DAGVTQSPTHLIKTRGQQVTLRCSPKSGHDTVSWYQQALGQGPQFIFQYYEEEERQRGNFPDRFSGHQFPNYSSELNVNALLLGDSALYLCASSVRTGRNYEQYFGPGTRLTVT.

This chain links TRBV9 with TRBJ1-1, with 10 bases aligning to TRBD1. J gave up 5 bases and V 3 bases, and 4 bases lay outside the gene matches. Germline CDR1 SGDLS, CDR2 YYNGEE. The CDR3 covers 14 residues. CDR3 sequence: CASSGDRGRTEAFF. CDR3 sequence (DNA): TGTGCCAGCAGCGGTGACAGGGGGCGGACTGAAGCTTTCTTT.

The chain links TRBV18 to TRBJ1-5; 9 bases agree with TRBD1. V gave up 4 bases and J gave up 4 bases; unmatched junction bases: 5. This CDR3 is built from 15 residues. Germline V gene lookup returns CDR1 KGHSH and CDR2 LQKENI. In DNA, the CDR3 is TGTGCCAGCTCACTAGGGACAGGGTGGAATCAGCCCCAGCATTTT. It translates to CASSLGTGWNQPQHF.

The CDR3 protein is CASNPGQKTNYGYTF. The CDR3 nucleotides read TGTGCCAGCAACCCGGGACAAAAAACTAACTATGGCTACACCTTC. J is TRBJ1-2 and V is TRBV6-2 or TRBV6-3, with a possible D match to TRBD1 (6 bases). The CDR3 has 15 amino acids. The germline V gene has CDR1 MNHEY and CDR2 SVGEGT. Trimming took 7 bases from V and 0 from J, leaving 15 bases between them.

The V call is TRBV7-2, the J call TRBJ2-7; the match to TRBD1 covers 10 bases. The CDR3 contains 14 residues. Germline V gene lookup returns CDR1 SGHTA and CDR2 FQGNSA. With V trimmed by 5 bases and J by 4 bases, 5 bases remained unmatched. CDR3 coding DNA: TGTGCCAGCAGCCATGGGACAGGGGTGTACGAGCAGTACTTC. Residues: CASSHGTGVYEQYF.

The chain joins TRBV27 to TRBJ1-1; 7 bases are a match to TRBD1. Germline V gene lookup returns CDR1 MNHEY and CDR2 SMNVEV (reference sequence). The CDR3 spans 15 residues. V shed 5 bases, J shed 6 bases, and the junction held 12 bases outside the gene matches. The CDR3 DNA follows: TGTGCCAGCAGTCCACAAGCCGGGACAGCCCCTGAAGCTTTCTTT. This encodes CASSPQAGTAPEAFF.

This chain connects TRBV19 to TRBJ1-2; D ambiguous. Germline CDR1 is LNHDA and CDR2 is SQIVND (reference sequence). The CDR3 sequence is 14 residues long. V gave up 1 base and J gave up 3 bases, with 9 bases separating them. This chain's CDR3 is CASSIGARDYGYTF. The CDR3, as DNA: TGTGCCAGTAGTATAGGGGCCCGTGACTATGGCTACACCTTC.

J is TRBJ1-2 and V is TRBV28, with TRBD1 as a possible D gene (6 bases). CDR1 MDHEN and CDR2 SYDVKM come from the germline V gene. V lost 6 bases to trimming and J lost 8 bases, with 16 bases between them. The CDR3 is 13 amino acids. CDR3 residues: CASRLQGPVGYTF. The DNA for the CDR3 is TGTGCCAGCAGATTACAGGGCCCTGTAGGCTACACCTTC.

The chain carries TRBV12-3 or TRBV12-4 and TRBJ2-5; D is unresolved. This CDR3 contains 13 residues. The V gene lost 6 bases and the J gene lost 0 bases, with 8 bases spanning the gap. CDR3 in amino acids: CASSLGDQETQYF. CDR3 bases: TGTGCCAGCAGCCTAGGAGACCAAGAGACCCAGTACTTC.

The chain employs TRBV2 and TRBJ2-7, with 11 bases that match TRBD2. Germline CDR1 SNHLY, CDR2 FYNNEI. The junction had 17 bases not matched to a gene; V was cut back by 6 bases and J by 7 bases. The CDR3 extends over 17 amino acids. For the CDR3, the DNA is TGTGCCAGCAGCGACAGGGGGATAGCGGGAGGGCCAGGGGAGCAGTACTTC. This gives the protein CASSDRGIAGGPGEQYF. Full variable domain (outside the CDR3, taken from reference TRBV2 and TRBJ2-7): EPEVTQTPSHQVTQMGQEVILRCVPISNHLYFYWYRQILGQKVEFLVSFYNNEISEKSEIFDDQFSVERPDGSNFTLKIRSTKLEDSAMYFCASSDRGIAGGPGEQYFGPGTRLTVT.

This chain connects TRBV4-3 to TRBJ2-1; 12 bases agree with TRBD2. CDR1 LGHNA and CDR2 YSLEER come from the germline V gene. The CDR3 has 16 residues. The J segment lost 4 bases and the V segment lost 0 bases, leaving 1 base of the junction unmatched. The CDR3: CASSQDGLAGYNEQFF. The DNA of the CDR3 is TGCGCCAGCAGCCAAGATGGACTAGCGGGGTACAATGAGCAGTTCTTC.